This T cell receptor beta chain was retrieved from a study of blood T cell repertoires in COVID-19. Study overall: Spain, Italy and the United States supplied samples that represented acute and convalescent COVID-19. T cells, B-cell-depleted T cells, or PBMCs supplied cDNA or gDNA.

The CDR3 is 17 amino acids. With 2 bases clipped from V and 6 bases from J, the junction kept 13 bases outside the gene matches. The V gene's germline CDR1 is MNHEY and CDR2 SMNVEV (reference sequence). Per the authors' pipeline: Using reference gene primer amplification, nucleated cell counts were estimated. Some clones are missing from TCRdb's copy, which holds only in-frame ones; the method was immunoSEQ multiplex PCR. The V and J calls and clone size are taken from that table; D and trimming were inferred from the DNA. The sample yields a few hundred thousand clones, about 86% seen once. Source material: peripheral blood. The sequence was obtained from a woman in her 50s with COVID-19, enrolled during active disease. The rearrangement links TRBV27 to TRBJ2-3; 8 bases are a match to TRBD2. The CDR3 DNA sequence: TGTGCCAGCAGTTTAAAGGGGGGCGGGGGGCCGCGGGATACGCAGTATTTT. Protein sequence: CASSLKGGGGPRDTQYF.